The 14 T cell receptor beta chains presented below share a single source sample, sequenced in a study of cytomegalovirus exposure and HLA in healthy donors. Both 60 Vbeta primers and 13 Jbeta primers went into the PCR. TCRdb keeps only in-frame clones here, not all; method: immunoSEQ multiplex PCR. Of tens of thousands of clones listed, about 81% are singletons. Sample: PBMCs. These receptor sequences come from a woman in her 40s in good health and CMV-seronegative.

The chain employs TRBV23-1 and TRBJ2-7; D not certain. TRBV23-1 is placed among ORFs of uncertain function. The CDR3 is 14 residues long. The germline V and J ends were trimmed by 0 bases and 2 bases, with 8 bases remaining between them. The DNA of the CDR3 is TGCGCCAGCAGTCAATCTACCCAGACCTACGAGCAGTACTTC. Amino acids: CASSQSTQTYEQYF.

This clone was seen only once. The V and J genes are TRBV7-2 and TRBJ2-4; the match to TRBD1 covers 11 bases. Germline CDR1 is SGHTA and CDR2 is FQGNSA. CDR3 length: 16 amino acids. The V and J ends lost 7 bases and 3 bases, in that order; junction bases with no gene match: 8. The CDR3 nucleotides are TGTGCCAGCACCCTGGGACAGGGGGTGATCAAAAACATTCAGTACTTC. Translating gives CASTLGQGVIKNIQYF.

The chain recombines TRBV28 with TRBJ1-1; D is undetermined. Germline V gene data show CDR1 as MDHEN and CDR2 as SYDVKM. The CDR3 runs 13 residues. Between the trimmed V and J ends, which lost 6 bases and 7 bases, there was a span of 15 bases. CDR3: CASSPITGIEAFF. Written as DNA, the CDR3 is TGTGCCAGCAGCCCGATTACGGGGATTGAAGCTTTCTTT.

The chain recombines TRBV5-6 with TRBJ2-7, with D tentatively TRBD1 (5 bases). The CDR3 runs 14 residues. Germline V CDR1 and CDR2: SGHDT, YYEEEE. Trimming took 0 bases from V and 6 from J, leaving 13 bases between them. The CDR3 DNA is TGTGCCAGCAGCTTGGGCCAGGGAAGATCCGAGCAGTACTTC. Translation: CASSLGQGRSEQYF.

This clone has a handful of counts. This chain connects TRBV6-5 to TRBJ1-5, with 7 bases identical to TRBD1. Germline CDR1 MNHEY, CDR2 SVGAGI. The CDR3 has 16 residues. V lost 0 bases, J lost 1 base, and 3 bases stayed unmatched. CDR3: CASSYSRDSSNQPQHF. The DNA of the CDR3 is TGTGCCAGCAGTTACTCCCGGGACAGCAGCAATCAGCCCCAGCATTTT.

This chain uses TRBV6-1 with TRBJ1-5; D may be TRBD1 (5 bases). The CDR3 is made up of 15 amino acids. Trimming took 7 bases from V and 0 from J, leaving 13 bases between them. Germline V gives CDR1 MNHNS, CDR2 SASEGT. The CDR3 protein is CASKTAFYSNQPQHF. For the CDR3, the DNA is TGTGCCAGCAAGACAGCTTTTTATAGCAATCAGCCCCAGCATTTT.

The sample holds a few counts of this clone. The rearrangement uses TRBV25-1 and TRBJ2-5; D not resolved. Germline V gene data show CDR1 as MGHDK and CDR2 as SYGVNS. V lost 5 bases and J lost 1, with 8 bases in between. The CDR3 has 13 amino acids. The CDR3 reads CASSSFLQETQYF. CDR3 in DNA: TGTGCCAGCAGTTCTTTTCTCCAAGAGACCCAGTACTTC.

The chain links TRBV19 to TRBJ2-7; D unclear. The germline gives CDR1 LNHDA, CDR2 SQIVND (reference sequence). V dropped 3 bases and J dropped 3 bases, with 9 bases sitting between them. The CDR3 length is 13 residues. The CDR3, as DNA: TGTGCCAGTAGTATCGACTTCTACTACGAGCAGTACTTC. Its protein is CASSIDFYYEQYF.

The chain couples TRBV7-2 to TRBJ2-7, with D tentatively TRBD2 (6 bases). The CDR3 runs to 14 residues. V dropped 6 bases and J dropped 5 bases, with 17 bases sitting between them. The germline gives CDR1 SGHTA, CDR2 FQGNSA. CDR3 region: CASRSGGPVHEQYF. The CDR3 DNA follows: TGTGCCAGCAGGAGTGGAGGGCCGGTACACGAGCAGTACTTC.

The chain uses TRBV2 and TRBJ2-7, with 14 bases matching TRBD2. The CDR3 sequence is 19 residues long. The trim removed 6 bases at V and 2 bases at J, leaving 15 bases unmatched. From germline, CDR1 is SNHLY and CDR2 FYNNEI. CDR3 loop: CASRTPGTSGSSDAYEQYF. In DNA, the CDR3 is TGTGCCAGCAGAACTCCCGGGACTAGCGGGAGCTCTGACGCCTACGAGCAGTACTTC.

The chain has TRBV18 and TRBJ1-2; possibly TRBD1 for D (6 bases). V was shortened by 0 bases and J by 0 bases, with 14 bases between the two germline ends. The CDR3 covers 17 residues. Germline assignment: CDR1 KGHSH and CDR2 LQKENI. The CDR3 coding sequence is TGTGCCAGCTCACCACCTCCGGGACACTTAGCTAACTATGGCTACACCTTC. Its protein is CASSPPPGHLANYGYTF.

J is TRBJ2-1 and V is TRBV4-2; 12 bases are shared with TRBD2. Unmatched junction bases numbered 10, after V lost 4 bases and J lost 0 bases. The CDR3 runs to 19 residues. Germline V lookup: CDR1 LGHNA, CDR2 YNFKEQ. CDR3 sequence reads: CASSLGLAGAMSSYNEQFF. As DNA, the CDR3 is TGTGCCAGCAGCCTGGGACTAGCGGGTGCGATGAGCTCCTACAATGAGCAGTTCTTC.

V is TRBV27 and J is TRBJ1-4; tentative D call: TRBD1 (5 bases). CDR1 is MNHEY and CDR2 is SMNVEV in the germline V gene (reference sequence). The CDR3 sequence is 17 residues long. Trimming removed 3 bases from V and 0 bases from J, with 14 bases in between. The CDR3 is CASSFVAGITTNEKLFF. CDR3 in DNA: TGTGCCAGCAGTTTTGTGGCAGGGATCACAACTAATGAAAAACTGTTTTTT.

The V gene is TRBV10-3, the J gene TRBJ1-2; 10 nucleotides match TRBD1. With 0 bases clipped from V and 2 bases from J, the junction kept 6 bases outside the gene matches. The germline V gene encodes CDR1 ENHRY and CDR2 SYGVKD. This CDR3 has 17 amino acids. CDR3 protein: CAISESGRGQGNYGYTF. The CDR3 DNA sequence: TGTGCCATCAGTGAGTCTGGTAGGGGACAGGGGAACTATGGCTACACCTTC.